Included here is one TCR beta chain sequence, with context. Antigen specificity is unknown. The sample is drawn from a study of T cell responses to AZD1222 COVID-19 vaccine. The study's findings and limits: Among the donors, most were white British and more were female, and clonal diversity was possibly underestimated.

Assay: immunoSEQ multiplex PCR; the TCRdb copy retains only in-frame clones and omits some. Among 200,000 or so clones, 90% to 95% were seen once, and the ten largest hold 0.9% to 1.1%. The CDR3 is made up of 12 amino acids. Trimming took off 5 bases at V and 9 bases at J, with 12 bases between the two ends. The germline V gene has CDR1 SGHRS and CDR2 YFSETQ. This receptor was identified in an adult who received the AZD1222 COVID-19 vaccine. The sequences come from peripheral blood, collected 28 days after the second AZD1222 dose. The chain uses TRBV5-1 and TRBJ1-3; D call uncertain. CDR3 region: CASRGLVGTIYF. CDR3 nucleotide sequence: TGCGCCAGCAGGGGGTTGGTAGGCACCATATATTTT.